The T cell receptor beta chain under discussion was sequenced for a study of cytomegalovirus exposure and HLA in healthy donors. Comment on this clone: What it binds is not known.

Trimming pared 6 bases from V and 8 bases from J, leaving 10 bases between. Germline V CDR1 and CDR2: MNHEY, SMNVEV (reference sequence). This CDR3 comprises 12 residues. Sequencing used immunoSEQ multiplex PCR; TCRdb keeps in-frame clones, though not all of them. The sample has roughly 200,000 clones, roughly 86% seen once. Study conclusions and caveats: Cytomegalovirus-associated TCR beta chains were listed, numbering more than 150. A subsequent analysis found that TCR clusters from the first cohort also tended to co-occur in the approximately 120 validation repertoires, with 90% to 95% of cluster scores above 0. Per published reports, the classifier diagnosed cytomegalovirus status with high specificity and sensitivity.

Sequenced input: PBMCs. This TCR derives from a man aged 30-40 years in good health and CMV-seropositive. V usage is TRBV27 and J usage is TRBJ1-4; tentatively, D is TRBD1 (6 bases). The CDR3 here is CASRTGGEKLFF. The CDR3 DNA sequence: TGTGCCAGCAGGACAGGTGGAGAAAAACTGTTTTTT.